The 10 T cell receptor beta chains reported below all come from one sample, sequenced in a study of shared clonotypes between healthy human individuals. This table comes from immunoSEQ multiplex PCR, and its TCRdb copy is limited to in-frame clones, with some not included. The table has 2 million to 2.5 million clones, 85% to 95% seen once. The source material was naive CD4+ T cells from PBMCs. Subset of the sample: CD45RA+ positively selected. These receptors were collected from a man younger than 35 in good health. Some clones in this sample may be carry-over from other donors' samples.

The V gene is TRBV6-6, the J gene TRBJ2-7; 7 positions match TRBD1. The CDR3 runs 13 residues. Germline CDR1 MNHNY, CDR2 SVGAGI (reference sequence). V lost 5 bases to trimming and J lost 5 bases; unmatched junction nucleotides: 6. CDR3 bases: TGTGCCAGCAGTCCCGCGACAGGGCACGAGCAGTACTTC. Translation: CASSPATGHEQYF.

The V gene is TRBV5-1, the J gene TRBJ2-2, with a weak D call TRBD2 (5 bases). The CDR3 contains 14 residues. Germline loops: CDR1 SGHRS, CDR2 YFSETQ. V shed 8 bases and J shed 2 bases, with 13 bases lying between them. CDR3 sequence (DNA): TGCGCCAGTGGGGAGTTGGCCAACACCGGGGAGCTGTTTTTT. Protein sequence: CASGELANTGELFF.

This sequence joins TRBV4-2 and TRBJ2-1; 8 nucleotides align to TRBD1. There are 18 residues in the CDR3. Looked up from germline, CDR1 is LGHNA and CDR2 is YNFKEQ. V gave up 0 bases and J gave up 1 base; unmatched junction bases: 8. The CDR3 is CASSQDARGRVSYNEQFF. CDR3 sequence (DNA): TGTGCCAGCAGCCAAGATGCCAGGGGGCGAGTATCCTACAATGAGCAGTTCTTC.

This sequence joins TRBV2 and TRBJ1-1; 7 positions agree with TRBD1. This CDR3 is 15 amino acids long. The V gene end was trimmed by 6 bases and the J gene end by 1 base; junction bases not matched to a gene: 8. Germline CDR1 and CDR2: SNHLY and FYNNEI. CDR3 region: CASSIQGLGNTEAFF. The CDR3 nucleotides are TGTGCCAGCAGCATACAGGGGTTGGGGAACACTGAAGCTTTCTTT.

V usage is TRBV25-1 and J usage is TRBJ2-1; the D call may be TRBD1 or TRBD2 (5 bases each). Between the trimmed V and J ends, which lost 6 bases and 3 bases, there was a span of 9 bases. The CDR3 loop spans 13 amino acids. Germline V gene sequence: CDR1 MGHDK, CDR2 SYGVNS. This chain's CDR3 is CASRGVSYNEQFF. The CDR3, as DNA: TGTGCCAGCAGGGGGGTAAGCTACAATGAGCAGTTCTTC.

This chain links TRBV2 with TRBJ2-6; TRBD2 aligns across 7 bases. The CDR3 is made up of 15 amino acids. J lost 0 bases, V lost 7 bases, and 3 bases had no gene match. Germline values: CDR1 SNHLY, CDR2 FYNNEI. CDR3 nucleotides: TGTGCCAGCATGCGGGGGTACTCTGGGGCCAACGTCCTGACTTTC. Translating gives CASMRGYSGANVLTF.

The rearrangement uses TRBV27 and TRBJ2-2, with 10 positions matching TRBD2. The CDR3 totals 15 residues. Germline V CDR1 and CDR2: MNHEY, SMNVEV (reference sequence). V lost 4 bases, J lost 6 bases, and 5 bases stayed unmatched. CDR3 in amino acids: CASSYRLAGAGELFF. CDR3 nucleotide sequence: TGTGCCAGCAGTTACCGCCTAGCGGGGGCCGGGGAGCTGTTTTTT.

This chain joins TRBV6-1 and TRBJ1-3; 9 bases line up with TRBD1. Trimming removed 8 bases from V and 3 bases from J; junction bases left unmatched: 5. CDR1 is MNHNS and CDR2 is SASEGT in the germline V gene. This CDR3 region has 14 residues. This CDR3 is CASAQGAIGNTIYF. The CDR3 DNA is TGTGCCAGCGCACAGGGGGCCATTGGAAACACCATATATTTT.

This clone showed up just once. This chain links TRBV11-3 with TRBJ2-1, with 7 nucleotides matching TRBD1. In germline, CDR1 is SGHNT, CDR2 YENEEA. The CDR3 is made up of 15 amino acids. V shed 5 bases, J shed 7 bases, and the junction held 11 bases outside the gene matches. The CDR3 reads CASSPQGDSINEQFF. Written as DNA, the CDR3 is TGTGCCAGCAGCCCACAAGGGGACAGTATTAATGAGCAGTTCTTC.

The chain uses TRBV4-3 and TRBJ2-1, with 8 nucleotides matching TRBD1. The germline gives CDR1 LGHNA, CDR2 YSLEER. The length of the CDR3 is 16 residues. Trimming cost V 0 bases and J 3 bases; bases outside gene matches: 4. DNA of the CDR3: TGCGCCAGCAGCCAAGATGGCAGGGGGCTCTACAATGAGCAGTTCTTC. It encodes CASSQDGRGLYNEQFF.